These 25 T cell receptor beta chains were all obtained from the same sample, sequenced in a study of cytomegalovirus exposure and HLA in healthy donors. The PCR employed 60 Vbeta primers together with 13 Jbeta primers. Produced via immunoSEQ multiplex PCR; TCRdb's table is partial and in-frame only. The sample includes some 140,000 clones, roughly 76% of them seen just once. Sequenced material: PBMCs. These receptors were collected from a woman aged 40 to 50 in good health and CMV-seronegative.

The chain carries TRBV6-1 and TRBJ2-7; 7 positions agree with TRBD2. The CDR3 covers 12 residues. Losses at the gene ends were 7 bases for V and 7 bases for J; bases not matched to a gene: 7. Germline values: CDR1 MNHNS, CDR2 SASEGT. CDR3 residues: CASTTLGGEQYF. The CDR3 nucleotides read TGTGCCAGCACAACCCTGGGGGGGGAGCAGTACTTC.

The gene calls are TRBV7-2 and TRBJ2-5; D gene ambiguous. This CDR3 region has 13 residues. The germline V gene has CDR1 SGHTA and CDR2 FQGNSA. Deletions cut 3 bases from V and 7 bases from J, with 12 bases between. The CDR3, as DNA: TGTGCCAGCAGCTTCGATCCTTCGGGGACCCAGTACTTC. This gives the protein CASSFDPSGTQYF.

The chain couples TRBV7-9 to TRBJ1-1; the D is unclear. Germline V gives CDR1 SEHNR, CDR2 FQNEAQ (reference sequence). V gave up 1 base and J gave up 12 bases, with 15 bases separating them. The CDR3 spans 13 residues. The CDR3 here is CASSLGFSQRPFF. For the CDR3, the DNA is TGTGCCAGCAGCTTAGGGTTTAGTCAGCGCCCTTTCTTT.

This chain links TRBV5-1 with TRBJ1-1; 7 nucleotides agree with TRBD1. The CDR3 totals 14 residues. Per germline, CDR1 SGHRS and CDR2 YFSETQ. The ends lost 4 bases at V and 7 bases at J; junction bases unmatched: 10. The CDR3 bases are TGCGCCAGCAGCGACGGGTCGGGACAGATTGAAGCTTTCTTT. Translating gives CASSDGSGQIEAFF.

This clone appeared a single time. This chain connects TRBV5-1 to TRBJ1-6; D is uncertain. The CDR3 totals 14 residues. V lost 0 bases to trimming and J lost 9 bases, with 10 bases between them. CDR1 and CDR2 from the germline V gene are SGHRS and YFSETQ. Here the CDR3 DNA reads TGCGCCAGCAGCTTGGAAACAGAAAGTTCACCCCTCCACTTT. Its protein is CASSLETESSPLHF. Supplemented by reference TRBV5-1 and TRBJ1-6, the full variable domain reads KAGVTQTPRYLIKTRGQQVTLSCSPISGHRSVSWYQQTPGQGLQFLFEYFSETQRNKGNFPGRFSGRQFSNSRSEMNVSTLELGDSALYLCASSLETESSPLHFGNGTRLTVT.

V usage is TRBV7-9 and J usage is TRBJ2-2; the match to TRBD2 covers 7 bases. The germline CDR1 and CDR2 sequences are SEHNR and FQNEAQ (reference sequence). J gave up 2 bases and V 2 bases, and 8 bases lay outside the gene matches. The length of the CDR3 is 17 residues. The DNA of the CDR3 is TGTGCCAGCAGCTTAAGGTATTCTAGCGGAAACACCGGGGAGCTGTTTTTT. It is translated as CASSLRYSSGNTGELFF.

This sequence joins TRBV4-1 and TRBJ2-5; 10 positions agree with TRBD2. V gave up 0 bases and J gave up 7 bases; unmatched junction bases: 8. In germline, CDR1 is MGHRA, CDR2 YSYEKL. This CDR3 comprises 16 residues. This CDR3 is CASSQEEASGGRTQYF. Written as DNA, the CDR3 is TGCGCCAGCAGCCAAGAGGAGGCTAGCGGGGGAAGGACCCAGTACTTC.

The chain carries TRBV20-1 and TRBJ1-1; the D is unclear. The V end was cut by 1 base, the J end by 7 bases, with 4 bases between. CDR3 length: 10 amino acids. Germline CDR1 DFQATT, CDR2 SNEGSKA (reference sequence). This CDR3 is CSARGSEAFF. CDR3 coding DNA: TGCAGTGCTAGAGGGAGTGAAGCTTTCTTT.

The chain carries TRBV4-2 and TRBJ2-7; D may be TRBD1 (5 bases). V lost 0 bases and J 4 bases, leaving 13 bases between the germline ends. The CDR3 consists of 15 residues. Germline V gene sequence: CDR1 LGHNA, CDR2 YNFKEQ. DNA of the CDR3: TGTGCCAGCAGCCAAGATCAAACAGGACAATACGAGCAGTACTTC. Translating it yields CASSQDQTGQYEQYF.

The chain links TRBV4-1 to TRBJ1-1, with a weak D call TRBD1 (5 bases). Germline CDR1 reads MGHRA; CDR2 reads YSYEKL. The CDR3 contains 15 residues. The V end lost 2 bases, the J end lost 1 base, and 11 bases lay between the germline ends. The CDR3 sequence: CASSQTFRENTEAFF. CDR3 bases: TGCGCCAGCAGCCAAACCTTCAGGGAGAACACTGAAGCTTTCTTT.

The V and J genes are TRBV4-1 and TRBJ1-6, with 9 bases that match TRBD1. Germline CDR1 and CDR2: MGHRA and YSYEKL. After removal of 3 bases from V and 0 bases from J, the junction contained 6 bases not matched to a gene. The CDR3 has 18 residues. The CDR3 nucleotides are TGCGCCAGCAGCCAGAGCTTGGACAGGGGCTCCTATAATTCACCCCTCCACTTT. This sequence encodes CASSQSLDRGSYNSPLHF.

This chain uses TRBV5-1 with TRBJ2-1; 9 bases agree with TRBD1. The CDR3 consists of 13 residues. Germline V lookup: CDR1 SGHRS, CDR2 YFSETQ. Trimming took 4 bases from V and 12 from J; bases not matched to a gene: 8. The CDR3 DNA sequence: TGCGCCAGCAGCCTGGAGGGACAGGGAGGGCAGTTCTTC. This encodes CASSLEGQGGQFF.

The chain employs TRBV11-3 and TRBJ2-1, with 7 bases that match TRBD1. Trimming took 3 bases from V and 7 from J; bases not matched to a gene: 9. This CDR3 has 15 residues. Germline V gene data show CDR1 as SGHNT and CDR2 as YENEEA. The CDR3 loop reads CASSFSGQQGNEQFF. CDR3 sequence (DNA): TGTGCCAGCAGCTTTTCGGGACAGCAGGGGAATGAGCAGTTCTTC.

In this sample, this clone turned up once. The chain recombines TRBV5-6 with TRBJ1-4; D is ambiguous. The length of the CDR3 is 14 residues. Trimming removed 0 bases at V and 8 bases at J, with 11 bases between. The germline V gene encodes CDR1 SGHDT and CDR2 YYEEEE. The CDR3 nucleotides are TGTGCCAGCAGCTTGGGGCAGCCCGGGGAAAAACTGTTTTTT. Translating it yields CASSLGQPGEKLFF. The complete variable domain, with remaining parts taken from reference TRBV5-6 and TRBJ1-4, reads DAGVTQSPTHLIKTRGQQVTLRCSPKSGHDTVSWYQQALGQGPQFIFQYYEEEERQRGNFPDRFSGHQFPNYSSELNVNALLLGDSALYLCASSLGQPGEKLFFGSGTQLSVL.

The V gene is TRBV18, the J gene TRBJ1-6; a possible D gene is TRBD1 (5 bases). The V end was cut by 1 base, the J end by 1 base, with 14 bases between. The CDR3 spans 18 residues. Germline V gene data show CDR1 as KGHSH and CDR2 as LQKENI. CDR3 DNA sequence: TGTGCCAGCTCACCACGCCTCGAAGGGGTATCCTATAATTCACCCCTCCACTTT. Protein product: CASSPRLEGVSYNSPLHF.

This clone has just a few counts. CDR3 DNA: TGTGCCAGCAGCTTAACATACGGGACAGGCAACAATGAGCAGTTCTTC. Amino acid sequence: CASSLTYGTGNNEQFF. The V gene is TRBV7-9, the J gene TRBJ2-1; 8 nucleotides agree with TRBD1. The J segment lost 5 bases and the V segment lost 2 bases, leaving 8 bases of the junction unmatched. Germline V gene lookup returns CDR1 SEHNR and CDR2 FQNEAQ (reference sequence). The CDR3 covers 16 residues.

This clone was seen only once. V gene TRBV11-2 combines with J gene TRBJ1-1, with D perhaps TRBD1 (6 bases). CDR3 length equals 19 residues. Looked up from germline, CDR1 is SGHAT and CDR2 is FQNNGV. V was cut by 0 bases and J by 2 bases, with 22 bases left in between. The DNA of the CDR3 is TGTGCCAGCAGCTTAGATTGGTGGGGGGGCTCGGGTATTAACACTGAAGCTTTCTTT. Residues: CASSLDWWGGSGINTEAFF.

The chain links TRBV5-6 to TRBJ1-4, with D possibly being TRBD1 (6 bases). CDR3 length equals 15 residues. Trimming left V 4 bases short and J 6 bases short, with 16 bases between. Germline values: CDR1 SGHDT, CDR2 YYEEEE. CDR3 sequence reads: CASSAQKKGDEKLFF. In DNA, the CDR3 is TGTGCCAGCAGCGCGCAGAAAAAGGGGGATGAAAAACTGTTTTTT. The full variable domain, in which reference TRBV5-6 and TRBJ1-4 provide the parts outside the CDR3, is DAGVTQSPTHLIKTRGQQVTLRCSPKSGHDTVSWYQQALGQGPQFIFQYYEEEERQRGNFPDRFSGHQFPNYSSELNVNALLLGDSALYLCASSAQKKGDEKLFFGSGTQLSVL.

The chain is built from TRBV11-2 and TRBJ2-5, with 7 bases lining up with TRBD2. Unmatched junction bases numbered 14, after V lost 5 bases and J lost 2 bases. The CDR3 has 17 amino acids. Germline V gene lookup returns CDR1 SGHAT and CDR2 FQNNGV. As DNA, the CDR3 is TGTGCCAGCAGCCCCCCCATGGCATCCGGGGGGCAAGAGACCCAGTACTTC. Translated: CASSPPMASGGQETQYF.

This sequence joins TRBV6-5 and TRBJ1-1, with a weak D call TRBD1 (5 bases). Deletions cut 2 bases from V and 5 bases from J, with 12 bases between. Germline CDR1 is MNHEY and CDR2 is SVGAGI. The CDR3 has 14 residues. This CDR3 reads CASSYEGGGTEAFF. For the CDR3, the DNA is TGTGCCAGCAGTTACGAGGGTGGGGGGACTGAAGCTTTCTTT.

The chain is built from TRBV28 and TRBJ2-7; TRBD1 agrees at 7 bases. The CDR3 has 15 amino acids. Germline CDR1 MDHEN, CDR2 SYDVKM. V gave up 6 bases and J gave up 4 bases; unmatched junction bases: 12. The CDR3 sequence is CASSHDRDFPYEQYV. The DNA for the CDR3 is TGTGCCAGCAGCCATGACAGGGATTTCCCTTACGAGCAGTACGTC.

This clone has a single count. This chain connects TRBV5-8 to TRBJ2-2, with TRBD1 identical over 7 bases. J gave up 0 bases and V 0 bases, and 5 bases lay outside the gene matches. CDR1 and CDR2 from the germline V gene are SGHTS and YDEGEE. The CDR3 extends over 17 amino acids. CDR3 sequence reads: CASSLGQGVTNTGELFF. The CDR3 DNA sequence: TGTGCCAGCAGCTTGGGACAGGGAGTCACGAACACCGGGGAGCTGTTTTTT.

This rearrangement joins TRBV4-2 to TRBJ1-4; maybe TRBD1 (6 bases). The germline V gene encodes CDR1 LGHNA and CDR2 YNFKEQ. V gave up 4 bases and J gave up 5 bases, with 11 bases separating them. This CDR3 is built from 14 residues. CDR3 in amino acids: CASSLIGGNEKLFF. In DNA form, the CDR3 reads TGTGCCAGCAGCCTAATAGGGGGAAATGAAAAACTGTTTTTT.

This clone is a singleton in its sample. This rearrangement joins TRBV2 to TRBJ2-3, with 8 bases matching TRBD2. Germline CDR1 is SNHLY and CDR2 is FYNNEI. V dropped 10 bases and J dropped 7; count of bases not matched to a gene: 16. The CDR3 has 15 amino acids. As DNA, the CDR3 is TGTGCCATCAGGCGTCTGGGACTAGAAATGAATACGCAGTATTTT. It is translated as CAIRRLGLEMNTQYF.

This sequence joins TRBV11-3 and TRBJ2-3; TRBD2 matches 9 bases. CDR1 is SGHNT, CDR2 YENEEA, per germline. V trimming: 0 bases; J trimming: 3 bases; junction bases outside the gene matches: 4. The CDR3 length is 16 residues. This CDR3 reads CASSLESGGITDTQYF. The CDR3 region has the DNA TGTGCCAGCAGCTTAGAGAGCGGGGGGATTACAGATACGCAGTATTTT.